This T cell receptor beta chain originates from a study of a mutant IDH1 vaccine in newly diagnosed glioma. Study information: With temozolomide cycles, or 4-6 weeks after radiotherapy alone, vaccination was started. Treated patients had a mean age of around 40 years and a sex split that was roughly 60% male and roughly 40% female. Earlier care involved radiotherapy, temozolomide, or both, and the majority received both.

General study points: Across multiple MHC alleles, around 93% of patients had vaccine-induced responses.

This clone has just one count. The antigen remains unidentified. Clones were read by immunoSEQ multiplex PCR, and TCRdb kept only the in-frame ones, dropping some. Of about 20,000 clones listed, around 80% are singletons. The time point denotes: week 23, last vaccination. Vaccinated patients received 300 ug of mutant IDH1 20-mer peptide per dose, with topical imiquimod. The sequences come from PBMCs, collected from a glioma patient whose treatment included an IDH1 peptide vaccine. The source is a man aged 25 to 45 with glioma.

This CDR3 is CASSPRPRGTEAFF. CDR3 bases: TGTGCCAGCTCACCACGACCGCGGGGGACTGAAGCTTTCTTT. The V gene is TRBV18, the J gene TRBJ1-1; possible D gene TRBD1, 5 bases. The length of the CDR3 is 14 residues. The V gene's germline CDR1 is KGHSH and CDR2 LQKENI. V lost 1 base, J lost 5 bases, and 11 bases lay in between.